This T cell receptor (beta chain) was recovered during a study of T cell responses to AZD1222 COVID-19 vaccine. The CDR3 is 13 residues long. The germline V gene has CDR1 MNHEY and CDR2 SMNVEV (reference sequence). V dropped 3 bases and J dropped 3 bases, with 8 bases sitting between them. Clones were sequenced by immunoSEQ multiplex PCR, and TCRdb holds only the in-frame ones, with some missing. The sample lists more than 95,000 clones; around 88% were seen once. J is TRBJ1-2 and V is TRBV27, with D perhaps matching TRBD1 (5 bases). This sequence originates from an adult who received the AZD1222 COVID-19 vaccine. The specimen comprised peripheral blood, sampled 28 days after the second AZD1222 dose. As DNA, the CDR3 is TGTGCCAGCAGTTTTAGGGGCTACTATGGCTACACCTTC. It encodes CASSFRGYYGYTF.